One T cell receptor (beta chain) is described in this entry. The specificity of this receptor is unknown. No quality values exist for individual bases; no much larger clone is one base distant. In the paper's terms, the treatment or condition label means: 10-day PBMC culture with coronavirus spike peptide pools or control peptides (ViraFEST assay). The ViraFEST assay, used in the study, expanded antigen-specific T cells with peptide pools and then identified the expanded clonotypes through TCR sequencing. The convalescent patients' positive SARS-CoV-2 PCR tests fell between March and December 2020, which was before the Alpha, Beta and Delta variants emerged in the United States. Approximately 2.1 million PBMCs per well were cultured in IMDM with roughly 5% human AB serum and roughly 9.3 IU/ml IL-2, plus 10 ug/ml peptide pools. On days 3 and 7, half of the culture medium was replaced with fresh IL-2-containing medium. After 10 days of culture, CD4+ T cells were isolated by negative selection with the EasySep CD4+ T cell isolation kit. Ficoll-Paque Plus gradient centrifugation was used to isolate PBMCs from whole blood, and the isolated PBMCs were then either used fresh or cryopreserved at -140C. Culture conditions were generally each tested in triplicate wells.

Germline trimming amounts to 4 bases on V and 7 bases on J, with 8 as the count of junction bases outside the gene matches. Based on the germline V gene, the CDR1 and CDR2 sequences are MDHEN and SYDVKM. From the cysteine up to the phenylalanine, the CDR3 has a length of 15 residues. The read is trimmed to its CDR3 DNA, 45 bases read in frame from base 1. The library relied on PCR. DNA from cultured CD4+ T cells underwent TCR sequencing with the Oncomine TCR Beta short-read assay at the Johns Hopkins FTIC core. Genomic DNA was extracted from the cultured CD4+ T cells with the QIAamp micro DNA kit. Oncomine TCR Beta libraries made from cultured CD4+ T cells were pooled using unique dual indexes and sequenced on an Illumina iSeq 100. In the authors' own workflow: Non-productive sequences were filtered out, and CDR3s that did not start with C, did not end with F or W, or were shorter than 7 amino acids were discarded. The MANAFEST web application identified antigen-specific clonotypes by comparing peptide-stimulated wells against reference wells and other culture wells. An FDR below 0.05, an odds ratio above 5, and a productive frequency above 0.1% in at least two of three replicate wells were required for clones to be considered positive. Cross-reactive clonotypes were defined as significantly expanded in both SARS-CoV-2 spike wells and at least one common cold coronavirus spike condition. Similarity between CDR3 sequences was evaluated in R version 3.6.1 using Levenshtein distances (stringdist) and unrooted phylogenetic trees (ape). TCRdb reanalyzed the raw reads on its own, using fastp at Q25 for trimming and MiXCR for clone calling, and kept in-frame beta chains. All rows with the same CDR3 protein become a single entry with the most common DNA and genes. TCRdb's processing, not the study's, gives the V and J calls here. This sample has roughly 24,000 distinct CDR3 sequences in its table, and roughly 40% of those were observed once. The ten largest account for roughly 11% of the sample.

The entry originates in a study of vaccination and CD4 T cells after COVID-19 (dated by TCRdb to 2022 to 2024). About the investigation overall: Convalescent patients had a positive SARS-CoV-2 result on nasal swab PCR, and of these patients, several had mild disease and one had severe disease. The convalescent cohort comprised six males and four females, including two Hispanic individuals, seven Caucasians, two Asians and one multiracial person. Participants got two doses of the Pfizer-BioNTech BNT162b2 vaccine (n=8) or two doses of the Moderna mRNA-1273 vaccine (n=2). Post-COVID blood samples from convalescent patients were collected a median of around 100 days after diagnosis, with a range of roughly 35 to 170 days. Post-vaccine blood samples were taken a median of roughly 75 days after the second vaccine dose, with a range of 14 to 241 days. Culture stimuli were overlapping spike peptide pools from SARS-CoV-2 and from the common cold coronaviruses HCoV-NL63, HCoV-OC43 and HCoV-229E. Control cultures received a CEFX viral epitope pool as the positive control, an HIV-1 Nef peptide pool as the negative control, or no peptide. In around nine COVID-19 convalescent patients and 4 infection-naive healthy vaccine recipients, the spike-specific CD4+ TCR repertoire before mRNA vaccination was compared with the repertoire after mRNA vaccination.

Broad study findings and their caveats: The number of convalescent patients in the study was relatively small, and the study did not examine early timepoints following natural infection. The median count of SARS-CoV-2-reactive clonotypes went up from approximately 20 after infection to about 41 after vaccination, although the change was not significant. Nearly all vaccine-specific clones in convalescent patients (304 of 307) were mono-reactive for SARS-CoV-2 spike rather than cross-reactive with common cold coronaviruses. Among the post-vaccine SARS-CoV-2-reactive clones in convalescent patients, a median approximately 90% showed up only after vaccination, which suggests vaccine-specific priming.

Recombination joined TRBV28 with TRBJ2-7; 12 bases in the junction line up with TRBD1. This TCR derives from a human donor who had recovered from COVID-19. What was sequenced was CD4+ T cells from blood, cultured in vitro. The sequence in DNA is TGTGCCAGCAGTTGGGGGGGACAGGGGGCGCTTGAGCAGTACTTC. Its protein reads: CASSWGGQGALEQYF.